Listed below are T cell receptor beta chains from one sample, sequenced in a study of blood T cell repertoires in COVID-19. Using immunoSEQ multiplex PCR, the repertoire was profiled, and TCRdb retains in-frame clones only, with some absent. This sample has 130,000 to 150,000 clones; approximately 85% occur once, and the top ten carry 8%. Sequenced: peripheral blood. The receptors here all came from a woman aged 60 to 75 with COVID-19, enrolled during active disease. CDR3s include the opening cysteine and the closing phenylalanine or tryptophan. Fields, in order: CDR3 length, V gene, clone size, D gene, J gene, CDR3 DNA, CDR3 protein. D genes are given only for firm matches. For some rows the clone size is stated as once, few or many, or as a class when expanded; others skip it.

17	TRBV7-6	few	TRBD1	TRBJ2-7	TGTGCCAGCAGCTTAACAGGGGGCGAGGGACCCTCCTACGAGCAGTACTTC	CASSLTGGEGPSYEQYF
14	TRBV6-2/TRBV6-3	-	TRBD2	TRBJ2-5	TGTGCCAGCAGTTGGCTAGCGGGGCAAGAGACCCAGTACTTC	CASSWLAGQETQYF
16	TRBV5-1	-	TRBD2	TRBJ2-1	TGCGCCAGCATCCGAAGCCCGGGACTAGGGTACAATGAGCAGTTCTTC	CASIRSPGLGYNEQFF
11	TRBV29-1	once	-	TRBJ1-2	TGCAGCACGGGAGAGGGCTATGGCTACACCTTC	CSTGEGYGYTF
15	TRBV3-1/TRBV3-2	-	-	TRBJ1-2	TGTGCCAGCAGCCAAGAGGCAGGGTATGGTTATGGCTACACCTTC	CASSQEAGYGYGYTF
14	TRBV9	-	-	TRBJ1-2	TGTGCCAGCAGCCTACCCGGCGGCGCGGGTGGCTACACCTTC	CASSLPGGAGGYTF
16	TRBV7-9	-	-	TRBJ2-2	TGTGCCAGCCCAAGGGGCGGCTCACGGAACACCGGGGAGCTGTTTTTT	CASPRGGSRNTGELFF
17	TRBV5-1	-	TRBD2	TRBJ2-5	TGCGCCAGCAGCTTGGGGTCTAGCGGGGGTTACCAAGAGACCCAGTACTTC	CASSLGSSGGYQETQYF
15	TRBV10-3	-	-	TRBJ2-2	TGTGCCATCAGCCGACAGGATACGAACACCGGGGAGCTGTTTTTT	CAISRQDTNTGELFF
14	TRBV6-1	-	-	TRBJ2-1	TGTGCCAGCAGTGAAGGCAGCTCCTACAATGAGCAGTTCTTC	CASSEGSSYNEQFF
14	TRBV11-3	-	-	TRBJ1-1	TGTGCCAGCAGCCCCCGAGCAGGATCCACTGAAGCTTTCTTT	CASSPRAGSTEAFF
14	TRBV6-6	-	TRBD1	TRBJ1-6	TGTGCCAGCAGTCCCCGGGACAGGGGGATACCCCTCCACTTT	CASSPRDRGIPLHF
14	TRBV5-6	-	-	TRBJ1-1	TGTGCCAGCAGCTTGGGCCCAGACGGGATTCGAGCTTTCTTT	CASSLGPDGIRAFF
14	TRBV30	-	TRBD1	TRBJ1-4	TGTGCCTGGAGTAATGGGCAGGGGGCGGGAAAACTGTTTTTT	CAWSNGQGAGKLFF
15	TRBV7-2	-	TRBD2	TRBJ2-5	TGTGCCAGCAGCTTAAGCGGGGGGCTACAAGAGACCCAGTACTTC	CASSLSGGLQETQYF
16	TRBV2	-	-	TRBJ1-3	TGTGCCAGCAGTGAATTTCCGACAATCACTGGAAACACCATATATTTT	CASSEFPTITGNTIYF
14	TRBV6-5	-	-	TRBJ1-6	TGTGCCGGAGGTCTGGGGTCCGAGGATTCACCCCTCCACTTT	CAGGLGSEDSPLHF
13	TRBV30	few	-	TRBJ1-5	TGTGCCTGGAGTGTTTACGGGGATCAGCCCCAGCATTTT	CAWSVYGDQPQHF
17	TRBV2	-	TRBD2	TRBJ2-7	TGTGCCAGCAGTCCCCGACGGGGGGGGCTCTTAGGCTACGAGCAGTACTTC	CASSPRRGGLLGYEQYF
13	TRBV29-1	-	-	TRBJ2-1	TGCAGCGTTGAAGGGGCCGTATACAATGAGCAGTTCTTC	CSVEGAVYNEQFF
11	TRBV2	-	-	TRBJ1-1	TGTGCCAGCACACAGAACACTGAAGCTTTCTTT	CASTQNTEAFF
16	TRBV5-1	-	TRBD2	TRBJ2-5	TGCGCCAGCAGCTTGGATGGTAGCGGGGCGCAAGAGACCCAGTACTTC	CASSLDGSGAQETQYF